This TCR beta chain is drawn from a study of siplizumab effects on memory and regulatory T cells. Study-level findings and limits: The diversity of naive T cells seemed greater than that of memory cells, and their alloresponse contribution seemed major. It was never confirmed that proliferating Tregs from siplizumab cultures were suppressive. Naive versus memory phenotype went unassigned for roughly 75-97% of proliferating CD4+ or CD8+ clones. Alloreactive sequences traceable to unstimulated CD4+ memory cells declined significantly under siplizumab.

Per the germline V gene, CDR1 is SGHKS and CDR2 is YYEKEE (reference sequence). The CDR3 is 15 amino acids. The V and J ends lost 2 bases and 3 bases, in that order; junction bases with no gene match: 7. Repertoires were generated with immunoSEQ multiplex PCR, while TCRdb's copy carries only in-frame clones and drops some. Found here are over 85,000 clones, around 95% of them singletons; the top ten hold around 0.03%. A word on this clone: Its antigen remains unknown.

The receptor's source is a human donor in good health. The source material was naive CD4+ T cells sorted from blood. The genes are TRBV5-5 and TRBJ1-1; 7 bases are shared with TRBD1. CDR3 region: CASSLRQGVDTEAFF. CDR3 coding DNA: TGTGCCAGCAGCTTACGCCAGGGGGTGGACACTGAAGCTTTCTTT.